This T cell receptor beta chain was recovered during a study of blood T cell repertoires in COVID-19. Germline trimming cut 4 bases from V and 2 bases from J; bases unmatched to any gene: 8. The CDR3 contains 16 residues. CDR1 and CDR2 from the germline V gene are SGHDT and YYEEEE. The table came from immunoSEQ multiplex PCR; TCRdb's copy has only in-frame clones and leaves some out. The table includes around 200,000 clones, 78% detected once. This TCR was sampled from an elderly woman with active or convalescent COVID-19. Sequenced material: peripheral blood. V gene TRBV5-6 combines with J gene TRBJ2-3; 9 bases align to TRBD1. The CDR3 bases are TGTGCCAGCAGCGGACCCGGGACAGGGATCACAGATACGCAGTATTTT. Translation gives CASSGPGTGITDTQYF.